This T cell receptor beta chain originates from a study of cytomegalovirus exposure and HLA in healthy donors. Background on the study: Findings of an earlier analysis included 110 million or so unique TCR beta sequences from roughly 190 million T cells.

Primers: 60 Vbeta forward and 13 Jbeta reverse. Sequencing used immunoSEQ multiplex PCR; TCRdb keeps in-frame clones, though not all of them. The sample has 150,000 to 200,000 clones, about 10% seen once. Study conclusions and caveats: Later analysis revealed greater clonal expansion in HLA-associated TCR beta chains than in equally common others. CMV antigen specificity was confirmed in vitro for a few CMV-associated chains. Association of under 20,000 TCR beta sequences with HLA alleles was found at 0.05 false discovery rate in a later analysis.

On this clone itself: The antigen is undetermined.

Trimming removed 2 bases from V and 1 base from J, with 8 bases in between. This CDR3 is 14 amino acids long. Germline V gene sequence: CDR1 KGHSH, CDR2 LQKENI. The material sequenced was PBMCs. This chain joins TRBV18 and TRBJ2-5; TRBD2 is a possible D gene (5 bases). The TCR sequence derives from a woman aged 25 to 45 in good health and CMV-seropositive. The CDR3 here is CASSPEGFQETQYF. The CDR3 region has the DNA TGTGCCAGCTCACCAGAGGGTTTCCAAGAGACCCAGTACTTC.